These 7 T cell receptor beta chains were sequenced from one sample in a study of CD8+ T cells in alopecia areata. Once RNA had been extracted, it was reverse transcribed into cDNA to act as the sequencing template. The method was immunoSEQ multiplex PCR; TCRdb's version includes in-frame clones alone and lacks a portion of them. Seen here are some 160,000 clones, about three fifths observed once, and the top ten hold roughly 0.85%. Treatment in this sample: oral pan-JAK inhibitor, 5-10 mg twice daily. The sample consisted of CD4+ T cells sorted from blood, taken at week 4, from a patient treated with tofacitinib. These receptors came from a human donor with alopecia areata.

This sequence joins TRBV6-6 and TRBJ2-3; perhaps D is TRBD1 or TRBD2 (5 bases each). Trimming cost V 2 bases and J 4 bases, with 10 bases left between them. The CDR3 consists of 14 residues. Germline lookup yields CDR1 MNHNY and CDR2 SVGAGI (reference sequence). The CDR3 is CASSYGTRPDTQYF. CDR3 sequence (DNA): TGTGCCAGCAGTTACGGGACCAGACCAGATACGCAGTATTTT.

The chain links TRBV5-1 to TRBJ2-7, with 12 bases aligning to TRBD1. CDR3 length: 19 amino acids. The trim removed 1 base at V and 0 bases at J, leaving 11 bases unmatched. Looked up from germline, CDR1 is SGHRS and CDR2 is YFSETQ. CDR3 protein: CASSLQGTGGRGSSYEQYF. CDR3 nucleotide sequence: TGCGCCAGCAGCTTGCAAGGGACAGGGGGCCGCGGAAGCTCCTACGAGCAGTACTTC.

This clone was seen only a few times. The chain joins TRBV7-9 to TRBJ2-3; perhaps TRBD2 as D (5 bases). Looked up from germline, CDR1 is SEHNR and CDR2 is FQNEAQ (reference sequence). V was pared by 3 bases and J by 0 bases, with 10 bases between. This CDR3 is 15 amino acids long. The CDR3 coding sequence is TGTGCCAGCAGCTTCGGTGGCGGGAGCACAGATACGCAGTATTTT. Translation: CASSFGGGSTDTQYF.

The V and J genes are TRBV9 and TRBJ1-6; no clear D gene. Per germline, CDR1 SGDLS and CDR2 YYNGEE. The CDR3 runs to 15 residues. Trimming cost V 0 bases and J 6 bases, with 10 bases left between them. Written as DNA, the CDR3 is TGTGCCAGCAGCGTAGAGAGCGGATTTAATTCACCCCTCCACTTT. It codes for CASSVESGFNSPLHF.

This chain connects TRBV12-5 to TRBJ2-1, with unresolved D. The V gene lost 1 base and the J gene lost 6 bases, with 7 bases spanning the gap. The CDR3 is 13 residues long. Germline V gene lookup returns CDR1 LGHNT and CDR2 FRNRAP. As DNA, the CDR3 is TGTGCTAGTGGTTTGGACCCTCGCAATGAGCAGTTCTTC. Its protein is CASGLDPRNEQFF.

The V call is TRBV11-2, the J call TRBJ1-1; D remains unclear. Germline CDR1 SGHAT, CDR2 FQNNGV. V shed 4 bases and J shed 5 bases, with 23 bases lying between them. The CDR3 is 17 amino acids. The CDR3 DNA follows: TGTGCCAGCAGCTCCAGACCCGGTTCCCCGGGTGAGACTGAAGCTTTCTTT. It translates to CASSSRPGSPGETEAFF.

This chain uses TRBV2 with TRBJ2-4; D perhaps matches TRBD2 (6 bases). Trimming pared 6 bases from V and 0 bases from J, leaving 15 bases between. The CDR3 spans 16 residues. Germline loops: CDR1 SNHLY, CDR2 FYNNEI. CDR3 loop: CASSFGRTAAKNIQYF. In DNA form, the CDR3 reads TGTGCCAGCAGCTTTGGGAGGACCGCAGCCAAAAACATTCAGTACTTC.